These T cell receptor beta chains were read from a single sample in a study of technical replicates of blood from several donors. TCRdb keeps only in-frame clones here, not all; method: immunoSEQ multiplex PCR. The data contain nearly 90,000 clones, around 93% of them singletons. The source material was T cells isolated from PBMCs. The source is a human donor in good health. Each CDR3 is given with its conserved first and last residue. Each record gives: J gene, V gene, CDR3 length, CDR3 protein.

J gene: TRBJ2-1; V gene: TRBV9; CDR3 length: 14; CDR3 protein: CASKMGLPPNEQFF
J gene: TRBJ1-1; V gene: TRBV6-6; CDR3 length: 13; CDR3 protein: CASTRQGITEAFF
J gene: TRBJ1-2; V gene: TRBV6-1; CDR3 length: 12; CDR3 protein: CASSEGGRGYTF
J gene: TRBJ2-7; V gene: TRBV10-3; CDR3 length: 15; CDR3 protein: CAITTELAGVYEQYF
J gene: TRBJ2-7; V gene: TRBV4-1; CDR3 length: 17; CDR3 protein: CASSQLGGRIYSYEQYF
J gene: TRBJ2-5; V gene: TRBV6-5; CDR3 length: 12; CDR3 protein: CASSYPEETQYF
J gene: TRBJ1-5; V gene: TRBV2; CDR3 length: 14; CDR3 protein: CASTPGQGGQPQHF
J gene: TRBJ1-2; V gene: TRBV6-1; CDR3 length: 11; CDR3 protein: CASSWANGYTF
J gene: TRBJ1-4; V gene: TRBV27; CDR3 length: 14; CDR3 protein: CASSYTGGNEKLFF
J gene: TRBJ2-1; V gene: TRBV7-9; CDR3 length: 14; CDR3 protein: CASSLASGAYEQFF
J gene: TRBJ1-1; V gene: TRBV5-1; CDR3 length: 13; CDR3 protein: CASSLRGITEAFF
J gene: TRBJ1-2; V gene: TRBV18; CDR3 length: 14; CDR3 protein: CASSPTAGNYGYTF
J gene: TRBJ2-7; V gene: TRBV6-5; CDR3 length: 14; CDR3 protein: CASSGGDRAYEQYF
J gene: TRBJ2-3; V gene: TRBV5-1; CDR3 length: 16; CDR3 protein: CASSLEAGISTDTQYF
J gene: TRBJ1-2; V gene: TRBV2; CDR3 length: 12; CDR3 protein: CASTMTGYGYTF
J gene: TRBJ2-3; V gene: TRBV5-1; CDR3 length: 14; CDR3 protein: CASSPGGGTDTQYF
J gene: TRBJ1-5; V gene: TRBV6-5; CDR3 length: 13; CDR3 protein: CASRTNIDQPQHF
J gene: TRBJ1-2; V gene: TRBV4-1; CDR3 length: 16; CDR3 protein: CASSQEEGASRYGYTF
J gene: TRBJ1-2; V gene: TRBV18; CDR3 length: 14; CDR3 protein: CASSPSGTPYGYTF
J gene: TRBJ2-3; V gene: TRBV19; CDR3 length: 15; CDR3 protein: CASSIPSSLSDTQYF
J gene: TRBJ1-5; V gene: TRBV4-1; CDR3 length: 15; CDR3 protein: CASSQPGTGDQPQHF
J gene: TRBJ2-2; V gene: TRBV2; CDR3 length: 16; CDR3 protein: CASSEWLAGAAGELFF
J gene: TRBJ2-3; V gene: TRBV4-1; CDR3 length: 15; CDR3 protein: CASSQARQGTDTQYF
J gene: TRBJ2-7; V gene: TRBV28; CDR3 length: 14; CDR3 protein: CASRDDRASYEQYF
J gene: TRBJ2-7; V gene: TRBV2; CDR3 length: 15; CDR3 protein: CASLKGQGFSYEQYF
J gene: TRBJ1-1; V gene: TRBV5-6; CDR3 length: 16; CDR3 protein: CASSLWRREVNTEAFF
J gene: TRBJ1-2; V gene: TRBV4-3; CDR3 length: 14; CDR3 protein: CASSTDSRFYGYTF
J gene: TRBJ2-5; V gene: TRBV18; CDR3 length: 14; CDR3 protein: CASSPPSGQETQYF
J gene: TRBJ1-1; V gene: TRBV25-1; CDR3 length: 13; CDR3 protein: CASSEYWRYEAFF
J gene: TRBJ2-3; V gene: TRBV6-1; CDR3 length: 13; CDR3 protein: CASSGDSTDTQYF
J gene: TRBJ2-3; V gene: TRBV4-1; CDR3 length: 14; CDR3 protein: CASSQEIGTDTQYF
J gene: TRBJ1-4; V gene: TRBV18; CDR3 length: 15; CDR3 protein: CASSRGTATNEKLFF
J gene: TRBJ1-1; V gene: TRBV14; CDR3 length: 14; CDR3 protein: CASSQGLAFTEAFF
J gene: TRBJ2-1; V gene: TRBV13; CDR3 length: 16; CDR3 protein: CASSLGHGRGGNEQFF
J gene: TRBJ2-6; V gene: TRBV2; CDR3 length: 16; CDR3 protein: CASRRGRATGANVLTF
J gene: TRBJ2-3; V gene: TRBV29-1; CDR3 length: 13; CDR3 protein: CSVELAGTDTQYF
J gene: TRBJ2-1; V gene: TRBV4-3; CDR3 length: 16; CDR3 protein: CASSQKFDSTYNEQFF
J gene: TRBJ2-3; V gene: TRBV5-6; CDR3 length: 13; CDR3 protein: CASSWTWEDTQYF
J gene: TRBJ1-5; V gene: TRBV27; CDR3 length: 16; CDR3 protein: CASSRRGEWPNQPQHF
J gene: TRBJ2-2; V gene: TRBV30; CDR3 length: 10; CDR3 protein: CASQGGELFF
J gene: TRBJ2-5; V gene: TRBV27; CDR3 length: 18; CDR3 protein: CASSFSVFKGQGLETQYF
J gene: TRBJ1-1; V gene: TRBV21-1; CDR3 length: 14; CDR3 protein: CASSIRTQNTEAFF
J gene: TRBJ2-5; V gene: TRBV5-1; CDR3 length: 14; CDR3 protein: CASTIREIQETQYF
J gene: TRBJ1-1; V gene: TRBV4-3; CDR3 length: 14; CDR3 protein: CASSPRTVNTEAFF
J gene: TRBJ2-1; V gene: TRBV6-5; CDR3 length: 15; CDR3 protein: CASKRTSDSYNEQFF
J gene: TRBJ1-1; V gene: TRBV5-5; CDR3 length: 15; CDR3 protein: CASSPPGQGITEAFF
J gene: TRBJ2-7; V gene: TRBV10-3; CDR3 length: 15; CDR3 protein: CAISGLAGGPSEQYF
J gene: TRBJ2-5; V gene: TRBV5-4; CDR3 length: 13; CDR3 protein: CASSLAGGETQYF